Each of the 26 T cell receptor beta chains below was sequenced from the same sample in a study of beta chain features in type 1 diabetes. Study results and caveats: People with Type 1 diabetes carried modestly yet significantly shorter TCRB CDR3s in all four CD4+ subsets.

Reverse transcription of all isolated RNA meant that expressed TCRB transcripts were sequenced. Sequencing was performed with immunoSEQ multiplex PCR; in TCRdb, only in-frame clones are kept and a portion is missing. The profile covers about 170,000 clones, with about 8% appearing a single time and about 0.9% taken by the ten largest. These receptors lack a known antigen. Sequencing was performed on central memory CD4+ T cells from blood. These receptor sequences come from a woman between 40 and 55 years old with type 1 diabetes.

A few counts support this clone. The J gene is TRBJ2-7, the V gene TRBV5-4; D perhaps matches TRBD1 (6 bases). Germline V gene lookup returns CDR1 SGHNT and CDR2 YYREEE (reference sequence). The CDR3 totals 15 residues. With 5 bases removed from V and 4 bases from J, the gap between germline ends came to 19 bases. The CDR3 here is CASSVNRAYRYEQYF. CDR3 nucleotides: TGTGCCAGCAGTGTCAACAGGGCGTACCGGTACGAGCAGTACTTC.

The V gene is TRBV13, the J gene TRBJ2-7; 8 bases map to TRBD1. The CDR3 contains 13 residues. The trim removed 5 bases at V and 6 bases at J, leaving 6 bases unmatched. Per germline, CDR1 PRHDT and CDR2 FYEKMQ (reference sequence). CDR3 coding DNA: TGTGCCAGCAGCCCGTCACAGGGGGGCGAGCAGTACTTC. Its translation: CASSPSQGGEQYF.

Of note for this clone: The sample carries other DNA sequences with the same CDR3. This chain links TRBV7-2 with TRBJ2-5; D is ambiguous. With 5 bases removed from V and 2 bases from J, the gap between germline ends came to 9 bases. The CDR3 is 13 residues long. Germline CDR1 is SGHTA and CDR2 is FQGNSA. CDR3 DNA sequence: TGTGCCAGCAGCCCTCGACTGCAAGAGACCCAGTACTTC. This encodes CASSPRLQETQYF.

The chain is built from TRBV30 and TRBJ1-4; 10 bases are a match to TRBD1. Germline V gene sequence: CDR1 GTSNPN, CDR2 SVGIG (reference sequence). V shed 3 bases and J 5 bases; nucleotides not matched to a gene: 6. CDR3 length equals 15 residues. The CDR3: CAWSPPGQGNEKLFF. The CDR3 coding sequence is TGTGCCTGGAGCCCTCCGGGACAGGGGAATGAAAAACTGTTTTTT.

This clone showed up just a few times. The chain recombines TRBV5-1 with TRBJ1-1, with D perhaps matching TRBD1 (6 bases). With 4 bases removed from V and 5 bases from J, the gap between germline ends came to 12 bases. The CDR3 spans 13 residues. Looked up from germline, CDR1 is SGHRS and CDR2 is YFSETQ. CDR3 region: CASSTKGETEAFF. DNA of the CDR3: TGCGCCAGCAGCACGAAGGGGGAAACTGAAGCTTTCTTT.

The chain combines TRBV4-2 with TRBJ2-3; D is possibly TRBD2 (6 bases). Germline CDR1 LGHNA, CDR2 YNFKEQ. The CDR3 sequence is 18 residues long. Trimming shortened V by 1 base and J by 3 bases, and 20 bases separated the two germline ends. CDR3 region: CASSQGDGGTRWTDTQYF. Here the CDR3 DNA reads TGTGCCAGCAGCCAAGGGGATGGAGGGACTCGGTGGACAGATACGCAGTATTTT.

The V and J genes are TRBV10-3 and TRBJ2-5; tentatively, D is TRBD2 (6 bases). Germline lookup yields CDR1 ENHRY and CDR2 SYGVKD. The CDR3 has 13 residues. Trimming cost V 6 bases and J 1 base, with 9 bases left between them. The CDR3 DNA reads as TGTGCCATCAGCGAGGAGGGCCAAGAGACCCAGTACTTC. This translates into CAISEEGQETQYF.

CDR3 amino acids: CASSQPTRRFSNYGYTF. The CDR3 DNA is TGCGCCAGCAGCCAACCGACGAGGCGCTTTTCTAACTATGGCTACACCTTC. The chain links TRBV4-3 to TRBJ1-2, with unresolved D. Germline V lookup: CDR1 LGHNA, CDR2 YSLEER. The germline V and J ends were trimmed by 2 bases and 0 bases, with 16 bases remaining between them. There are 17 residues in the CDR3.

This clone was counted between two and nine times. The CDR3 bases are TGTGCCAGCAGGCGACAGGAGAATCAGCCCCAGCATTTT. This gives the protein CASRRQENQPQHF. V and J are TRBV28 and TRBJ1-5, with D tentatively TRBD1 (6 bases). There are 13 residues in the CDR3. CDR1 and CDR2 (germline): MDHEN, SYDVKM. V lost 6 bases and J 4 bases, leaving 10 bases between the germline ends.

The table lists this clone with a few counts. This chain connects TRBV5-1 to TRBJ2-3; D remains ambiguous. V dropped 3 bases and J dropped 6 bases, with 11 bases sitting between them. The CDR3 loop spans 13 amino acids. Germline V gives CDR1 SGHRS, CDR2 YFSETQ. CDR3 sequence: CASSSELFDTQYF. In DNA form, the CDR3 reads TGCGCCAGCAGCTCGGAGTTATTTGATACGCAGTATTTT.

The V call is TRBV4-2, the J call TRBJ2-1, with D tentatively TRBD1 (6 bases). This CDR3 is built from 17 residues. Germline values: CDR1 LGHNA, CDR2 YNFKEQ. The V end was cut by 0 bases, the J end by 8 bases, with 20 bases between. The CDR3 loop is CASSQEAAAGWGHEQFF. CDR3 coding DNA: TGTGCCAGCAGCCAAGAAGCGGCGGCAGGGTGGGGGCATGAGCAGTTCTTC.

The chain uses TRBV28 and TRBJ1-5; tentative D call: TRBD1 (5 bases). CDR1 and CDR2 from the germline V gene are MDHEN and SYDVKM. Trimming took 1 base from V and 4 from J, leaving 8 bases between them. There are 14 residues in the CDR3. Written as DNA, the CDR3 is TGTGCCAGCAGTTTATCGGGGGATAATCAGCCCCAGCATTTT. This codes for CASSLSGDNQPQHF.

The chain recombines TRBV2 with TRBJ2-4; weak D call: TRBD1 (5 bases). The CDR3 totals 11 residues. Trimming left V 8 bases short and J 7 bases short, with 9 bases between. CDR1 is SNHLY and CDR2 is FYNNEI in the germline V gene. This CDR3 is CASGAANIQYF. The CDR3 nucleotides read TGTGCCAGCGGGGCTGCCAACATTCAGTACTTC.

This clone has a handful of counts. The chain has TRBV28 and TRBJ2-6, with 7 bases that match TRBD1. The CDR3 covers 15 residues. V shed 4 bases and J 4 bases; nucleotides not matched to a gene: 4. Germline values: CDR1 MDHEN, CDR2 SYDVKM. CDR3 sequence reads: CASSSTGAGANVLTF. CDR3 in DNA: TGTGCCAGCAGTTCAACAGGGGCCGGGGCCAACGTCCTGACTTTC.

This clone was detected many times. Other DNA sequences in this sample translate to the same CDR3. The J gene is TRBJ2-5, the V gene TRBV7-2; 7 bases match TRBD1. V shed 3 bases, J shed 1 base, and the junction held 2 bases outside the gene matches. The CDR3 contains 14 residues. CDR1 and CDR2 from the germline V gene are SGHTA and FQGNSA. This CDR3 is CASSFSGGQETQYF. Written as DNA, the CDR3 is TGTGCCAGCAGCTTTTCAGGGGGCCAAGAGACCCAGTACTTC.

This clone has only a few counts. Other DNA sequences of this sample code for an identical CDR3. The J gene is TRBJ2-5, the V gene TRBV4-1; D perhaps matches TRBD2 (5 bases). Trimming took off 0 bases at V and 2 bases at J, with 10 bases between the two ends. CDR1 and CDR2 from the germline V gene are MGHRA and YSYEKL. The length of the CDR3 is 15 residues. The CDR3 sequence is CASSQEGRHQETQYF. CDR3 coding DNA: TGCGCCAGCAGCCAAGAGGGGAGACATCAAGAGACCCAGTACTTC.

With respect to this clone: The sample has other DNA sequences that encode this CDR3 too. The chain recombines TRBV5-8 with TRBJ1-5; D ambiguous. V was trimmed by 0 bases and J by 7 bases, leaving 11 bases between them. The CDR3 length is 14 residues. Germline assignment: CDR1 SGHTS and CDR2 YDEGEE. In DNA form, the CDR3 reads TGTGCCAGCAGCTTGGGGGGTGGCGGGCAGCCCCAGCATTTT. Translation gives CASSLGGGGQPQHF.

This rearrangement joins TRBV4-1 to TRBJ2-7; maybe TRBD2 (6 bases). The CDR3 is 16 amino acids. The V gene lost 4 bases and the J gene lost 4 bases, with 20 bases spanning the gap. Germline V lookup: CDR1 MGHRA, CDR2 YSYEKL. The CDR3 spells CASSLQPGALPYEQYF. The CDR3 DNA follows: TGCGCCAGCAGCCTGCAACCGGGAGCCCTTCCTTACGAGCAGTACTTC.

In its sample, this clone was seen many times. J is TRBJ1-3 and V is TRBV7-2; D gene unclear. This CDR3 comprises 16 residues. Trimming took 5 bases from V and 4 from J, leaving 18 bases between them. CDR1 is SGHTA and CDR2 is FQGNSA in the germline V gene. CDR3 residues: CASSTSTSLKGNTIYF. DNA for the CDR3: TGTGCCAGCAGCACCTCAACGAGTCTGAAGGGAAACACCATATATTTT.

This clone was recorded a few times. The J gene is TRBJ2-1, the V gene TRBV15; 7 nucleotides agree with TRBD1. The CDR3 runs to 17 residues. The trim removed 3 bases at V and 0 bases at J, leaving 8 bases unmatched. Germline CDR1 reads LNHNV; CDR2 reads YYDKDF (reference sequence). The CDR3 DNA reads TGTGCCACCAGCAGGACCTCCGGGACAGACTCCTACAATGAGCAGTTCTTC. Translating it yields CATSRTSGTDSYNEQFF.

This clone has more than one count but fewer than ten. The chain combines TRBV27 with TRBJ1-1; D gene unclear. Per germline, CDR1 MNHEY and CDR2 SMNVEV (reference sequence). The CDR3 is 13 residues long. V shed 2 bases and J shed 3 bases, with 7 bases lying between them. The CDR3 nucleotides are TGTGCCAGCAGTTTAGTAGCGGACACTGAAGCTTTCTTT. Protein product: CASSLVADTEAFF.

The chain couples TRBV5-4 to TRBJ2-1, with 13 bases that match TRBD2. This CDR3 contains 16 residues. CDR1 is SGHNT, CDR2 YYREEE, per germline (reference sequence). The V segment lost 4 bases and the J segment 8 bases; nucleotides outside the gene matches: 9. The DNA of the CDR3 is TGTGCCAGCAGCCAACTACTAGCGGGAGGGCCGGATGAGCAGTTCTTC. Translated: CASSQLLAGGPDEQFF.

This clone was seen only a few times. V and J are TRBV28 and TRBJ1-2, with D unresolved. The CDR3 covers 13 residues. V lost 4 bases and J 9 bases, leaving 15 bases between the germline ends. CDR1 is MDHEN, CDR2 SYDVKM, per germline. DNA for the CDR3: TGTGCCAGCAGTTCCCGAAGGAGGCTCAGCTACACCTTC. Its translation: CASSSRRRLSYTF.

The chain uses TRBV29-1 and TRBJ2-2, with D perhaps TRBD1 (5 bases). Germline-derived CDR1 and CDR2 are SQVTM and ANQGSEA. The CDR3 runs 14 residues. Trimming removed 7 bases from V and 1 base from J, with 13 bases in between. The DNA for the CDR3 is TGCAGCGCAAGGGGCGCCAAGAACACCGGGGAGCTGTTTTTT. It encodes CSARGAKNTGELFF.

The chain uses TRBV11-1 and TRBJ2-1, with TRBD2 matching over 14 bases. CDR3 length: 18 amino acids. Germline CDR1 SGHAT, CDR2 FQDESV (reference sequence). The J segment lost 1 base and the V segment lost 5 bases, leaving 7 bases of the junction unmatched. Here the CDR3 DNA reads TGTGCCAGCAGCCGGGGACTAGCGGGAGAAAGGTCCTACAATGAGCAGTTCTTC. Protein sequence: CASSRGLAGERSYNEQFF.

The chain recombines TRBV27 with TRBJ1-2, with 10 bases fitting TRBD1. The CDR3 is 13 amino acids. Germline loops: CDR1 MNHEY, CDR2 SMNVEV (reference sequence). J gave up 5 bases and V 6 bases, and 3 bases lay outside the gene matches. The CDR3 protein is CASSPGQGYGYTF. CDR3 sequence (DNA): TGTGCCAGCAGCCCGGGACAGGGGTATGGCTACACCTTC.